Sequencing of this T cell receptor (beta chain) was carried out in a study of patients and donors after allogeneic stem cell transplantation. CDR3 length equals 12 residues. Germline V gene sequence: CDR1 SGDLS, CDR2 YYNGEE. V was shortened by 3 bases and J by 9 bases, with 12 bases between the two germline ends. TCRdb ran MiXCR on the RT-PCR reads and lists one entry per CDR3 protein. The top ten clones hold around 5.5% of a sample with roughly 880,000 distinct CDR3 sequences, approximately 18% of them seen once. The origin of this receptor is a human donor who was either an allogeneic HSCT recipient or a stem cell or donor lymphocyte infusion donor (not recorded which). It is not recorded whose cells these are; they may come from a transplant donor. The sample taken for sequencing was blood, either unsorted or a sorted T cell fraction (not recorded which). This sequence joins TRBV9 and TRBJ1-2, with D possibly TRBD1 on 6 matching bases. The DNA for the CDR3 is TGTGCCAGCAGCGCACAACAGGGTAGCTACACCTTC. This translates into CASSAQQGSYTF.